Following are 20 T cell receptor beta chains from one sample sequenced in a study of blood T cell repertoires in COVID-19. Sequencing was performed with immunoSEQ multiplex PCR; in TCRdb, only in-frame clones are kept and a portion is missing. The sample consists of hundreds of thousands of clones, around 84% of them appearing once. The sequenced material came from PBMCs or T cells enriched from blood (not recorded which). Receptors were obtained from a woman aged 40 to 50 who had recovered from COVID-19.

V is TRBV11-3 and J is TRBJ1-2; 7 bases are shared with TRBD1. The CDR3 has 16 residues. Germline CDR1 SGHNT, CDR2 YENEEA. V trimming: 4 bases; J trimming: 7 bases; junction bases outside the gene matches: 15. DNA for the CDR3: TGTGCCAGCAGCTATGGAAGGGGGCGCCGGGACACTGGCTACACCTTC. Protein sequence: CASSYGRGRRDTGYTF.

J is TRBJ1-4 and V is TRBV6-5, with TRBD1 identical over 10 bases. CDR3 length equals 14 residues. Germline trimming cut 4 bases from V and 8 bases from J; bases unmatched to any gene: 4. Germline V gene data show CDR1 as MNHEY and CDR2 as SVGAGI. For the CDR3, the DNA is TGTGCCAGCAGTTTGGGACAGGGGTACGAAAAACTGTTTTTT. Translating gives CASSLGQGYEKLFF.

The gene calls are TRBV2 and TRBJ2-1, with 9 bases matching TRBD1. Germline CDR1 and CDR2: SNHLY and FYNNEI. The CDR3 is 13 amino acids. The J segment lost 9 bases and the V segment lost 4 bases, leaving 4 bases of the junction unmatched. CDR3: CASSVETGGEQFF. In nucleotides, the CDR3 is TGTGCCAGCAGTGTGGAGACAGGGGGTGAGCAGTTCTTC.

The chain uses TRBV11-3 and TRBJ2-1, with 8 bases identical to TRBD2. From germline, CDR1 is SGHNT and CDR2 YENEEA. The CDR3 has 14 residues. V trimming: 5 bases; J trimming: 8 bases; junction bases outside the gene matches: 8. The CDR3 bases are TGTGCCAGCAGCCTAGGACTAGCTAGGGATGAGCAGTTCTTC. Translating it yields CASSLGLARDEQFF.

The chain uses TRBV7-8 and TRBJ2-2, with D tentatively TRBD1 (6 bases). The CDR3 has 14 residues. Germline values: CDR1 SGHVS, CDR2 FQNEAQ. The V end was cut by 1 base, the J end by 6 bases, with 9 bases between. CDR3 loop: CASSLVQGPGELFF. The DNA of the CDR3 is TGTGCCAGCAGCTTAGTACAGGGTCCCGGGGAGCTGTTTTTT.

The CDR3 loop reads CASSLGLGGELFF. The DNA for the CDR3 is TGCGCCAGCAGCCTTGGTCTCGGCGGGGAGCTGTTTTTT. The chain recombines TRBV4-1 with TRBJ2-2; D is ambiguous. Trimming cost V 4 bases and J 7 bases, with 10 bases left between them. Looked up from germline, CDR1 is MGHRA and CDR2 is YSYEKL. This CDR3 has 13 residues.

This clone was detected only once. The chain carries TRBV7-6 and TRBJ2-3; 8 bases are a match to TRBD2. The V and J ends lost 5 bases and 2 bases, in that order; junction bases with no gene match: 6. The CDR3 is made up of 15 amino acids. Germline CDR1 SGHVS, CDR2 FNYEAQ. The CDR3 DNA reads TGTGCCAGCAGCCAACTAGCGGTAATCACAGATACGCAGTATTTT. As protein: CASSQLAVITDTQYF.

This clone was found a few times. The genes are TRBV9 and TRBJ1-2; 10 bases agree with TRBD1. This CDR3 spans 16 amino acids. The V gene end was trimmed by 0 bases and the J gene end by 3 bases; junction bases not matched to a gene: 5. CDR1 and CDR2 (germline): SGDLS, YYNGEE. The CDR3 loop is CASSVGQGAVDYGYTF. CDR3 bases: TGTGCCAGCAGCGTAGGACAGGGGGCGGTCGACTATGGCTACACCTTC.

This clone was recorded once. The CDR3 DNA sequence: TGTGCCAGCAGTTTTGGGAGGCACAGCTCCTACGAGCAGTACTTC. This sequence encodes CASSFGRHSSYEQYF. The chain has TRBV27 and TRBJ2-7; a weak D match, TRBD2 (6 bases). The V end was cut by 3 bases, the J end by 0 bases, with 12 bases between. CDR1 and CDR2 from the germline V gene are MNHEY and SMNVEV (reference sequence). There are 15 residues in the CDR3.

The J gene is TRBJ2-7, the V gene TRBV27; 8 nucleotides line up with TRBD1. Germline loops: CDR1 MNHEY, CDR2 SMNVEV (reference sequence). V lost 10 bases to trimming and J lost 4 bases; unmatched junction nucleotides: 6. The CDR3 loop spans 12 amino acids. CDR3 loop: CATIQGAYEQYV. The DNA of the CDR3 is TGTGCCACCATCCAGGGGGCGTACGAGCAGTACGTC.

Only a few counts were recorded for this clone. The rearrangement uses TRBV29-1 and TRBJ1-1; TRBD1 agrees at 11 bases. Per germline, CDR1 SQVTM and CDR2 ANQGSEA. The ends lost 7 bases at V and 0 bases at J; junction bases unmatched: 4. The CDR3 is 14 residues long. This CDR3 is CSAGQGGMNTEAFF. The CDR3 region has the DNA TGCAGCGCGGGACAGGGGGGAATGAACACTGAAGCTTTCTTT. The variable domain in full, completed from reference TRBV29-1 and TRBJ1-1, reads SAVISQKPSRDICQRGTSLTIQCQVDSQVTMMFWYRQQPGQSLTLIATANQGSEATYESGFVIDKFPISRPNLTFSTLTVSNMSPEDSSIYLCSAGQGGMNTEAFFGQGTRLTVV.

The rearrangement joins TRBV10-1 to TRBJ2-1; 8 nucleotides match TRBD2. V gave up 3 bases and J gave up 1 base; unmatched junction bases: 14. CDR1 is WNHNN and CDR2 is SYGVQD in the germline V gene (reference sequence). The CDR3 loop spans 19 amino acids. CDR3 loop: CASSETSGNRRGSYNEQFF. The CDR3, as DNA: TGCGCCAGCAGTGAAACTAGCGGAAATCGGCGGGGGTCCTACAATGAGCAGTTCTTC.

The chain combines TRBV11-2 with TRBJ1-6; D ambiguous. This CDR3 region has 15 residues. Trimming took off 0 bases at V and 6 bases at J, with 9 bases between the two ends. Germline V gene sequence: CDR1 SGHAT, CDR2 FQNNGV. CDR3 in amino acids: CASSLEWGGNSPLHF. Written as DNA, the CDR3 is TGTGCCAGCAGCTTAGAATGGGGAGGTAATTCACCCCTCCACTTT.

The J gene is TRBJ1-5, the V gene TRBV29-1; D not resolved. From germline, CDR1 is SQVTM and CDR2 ANQGSEA. This CDR3 comprises 13 residues. V was pared by 4 bases and J by 6 bases, with 13 bases between. The CDR3 loop is CSVAGSKAQPQHF. Written as DNA, the CDR3 is TGCAGCGTTGCAGGAAGCAAAGCTCAGCCCCAGCATTTT.

The rearrangement links TRBV30 to TRBJ2-7; 7 bases agree with TRBD2. The CDR3 has 14 residues. Per germline, CDR1 GTSNPN and CDR2 SVGIG (reference sequence). With V trimmed by 5 bases and J by 0 bases, 7 bases remained unmatched. The chain's CDR3 is CAWARGGSSYEQYV. In DNA, the CDR3 is TGTGCCTGGGCGCGGGGCGGGAGCTCCTACGAGCAGTACGTC.

The rearrangement links TRBV5-8 to TRBJ1-2, with 8 bases aligning to TRBD1. After removal of 0 bases from V and 3 bases from J, the junction contained 7 bases not matched to a gene. This CDR3 is 16 amino acids long. Germline CDR1 is SGHTS and CDR2 is YDEGEE. This CDR3 is CASSLVRAGGDYGYTF. DNA of the CDR3: TGTGCCAGCAGCTTGGTTCGGGCAGGGGGCGACTATGGCTACACCTTC.

The rearrangement links TRBV6-5 to TRBJ1-1, with D unclear. The V gene lost 0 bases and the J gene lost 2 bases, with 10 bases spanning the gap. Germline V gene lookup returns CDR1 MNHEY and CDR2 SVGAGI. The length of the CDR3 is 15 residues. The CDR3 protein is CASSYSMGLNTEAFF. In DNA, the CDR3 is TGTGCCAGCAGTTACTCTATGGGCCTCAACACTGAAGCTTTCTTT.

V gene TRBV3-1 (or the pseudogene TRBV3-2) combines with J gene TRBJ2-2, with D possibly matching TRBD1 (6 bases). Germline V gene data show CDR1 as LGHDT and CDR2 as YNNKEL (reference sequence). This CDR3 is 16 amino acids long. V lost 1 base to trimming and J lost 7 bases, with 16 bases between them. CDR3 nucleotides: TGTGCCAGCAGCCAAGCATCGGGCAGGGGTGGCGGGGAGCTGTTTTTT. This gives the protein CASSQASGRGGGELFF.

This clone was recorded once. This sequence joins TRBV5-6 and TRBJ2-7, with D possibly being TRBD1 (5 bases). This CDR3 spans 14 amino acids. Germline CDR1 reads SGHDT; CDR2 reads YYEEEE. V was cut by 4 bases and J by 2 bases, with 13 bases left in between. The chain's CDR3 is CASSGWGLAYEQYV. The CDR3 nucleotides read TGTGCCAGCAGCGGGTGGGGCCTGGCCTACGAGCAGTACGTC.

This clone has at least ten counts. The CDR3 sequence is CASSQETSSTDTQYF. The DNA for the CDR3 is TGCGCCAGCAGCCAAGAGACTTCTAGCACAGATACGCAGTATTTT. The rearrangement links TRBV4-1 to TRBJ2-3; D is uncertain. The CDR3 consists of 15 residues. The germline V gene has CDR1 MGHRA and CDR2 YSYEKL. V lost 0 bases, J lost 0 bases, and 7 bases lay in between.